Listed below are T cell receptor beta chains from one sample, sequenced in a study of blood T cell repertoires in COVID-19. Profiled with immunoSEQ multiplex PCR; TCRdb holds only in-frame clones, not every one. The sample has fewer than 55,000 clones; about 86% are singletons. The sample comprised peripheral blood. These TCRs come from an elderly woman with COVID-19, enrolled during active disease. Each CDR3 is given with its conserved first and last residue. D genes are given only for firm matches. Rows may omit the clone size; those that give it use once, few, many or a size class.

clone_size	v_call	j_call	d_call	cdr3_nt	cdr3_aa
NA	TRBV2	TRBJ1-5	TRBD1	TGTGCCAGCAGTGGACAGGGGGATCAGCCCCAGCATTTT	CASSGQGDQPQHF
NA	TRBV6-5	TRBJ2-5	NA	TGTGCCAGCAGTTACTCGGGGCAGGGGCCCCAAGAGACCCAGTACTTC	CASSYSGQGPQETQYF
NA	TRBV12-2	TRBJ2-5	NA	TGTGCAAGTCGCTTAGTAGGACTAGCGTTTCAAGAGACCCAGTACTTC	CASRLVGLAFQETQYF
NA	TRBV5-1	TRBJ1-1	NA	TGCGCCAGCAGCTTGGGCATGGACAGTCGCACTGAAGCTTTCTTT	CASSLGMDSRTEAFF
NA	TRBV7-2	TRBJ2-5	TRBD2	TGTGCCAGCAGCCAGTGGACTAGCGCTTCAGAGACCCAGTACTTC	CASSQWTSASETQYF
NA	TRBV6-5	TRBJ1-6	NA	TGTGCCAGCAAGGGGCAGGGAAGTTCACCCCTCCACTTT	CASKGQGSSPLHF
NA	TRBV6-6	TRBJ2-1	NA	TGTGCCAGCGGGGAGATTGAGCAGTTCTTC	CASGEIEQFF
NA	TRBV14	TRBJ2-7	TRBD2	TGTGCCAGCAGCCGGGGACTACCATCCTACGAGCAGTACTTC	CASSRGLPSYEQYF
NA	TRBV3-1/TRBV3-2	TRBJ1-4	TRBD1	TGTGCCAGCAGGGAACAGGGGGTGGGGAAACTGTTTTTT	CASREQGVGKLFF
NA	TRBV4-1	TRBJ1-2	TRBD1	TGCGCCAGCAGCCAAGGACAGGGGGCCCCCTATGGCTACACCTTC	CASSQGQGAPYGYTF
NA	TRBV3-1/TRBV3-2	TRBJ1-1	NA	TGTGCCAGCAGCCAACCGTCTGACAGGAACACTGAAGCTTTCTTT	CASSQPSDRNTEAFF
NA	TRBV19	TRBJ2-7	TRBD2	TGTGCCAGTAGGGGGGGGATCGGGGCCTACGAGCAGTACTTC	CASRGGIGAYEQYF
NA	TRBV3-1/TRBV3-2	TRBJ2-6	TRBD2	TGTGCCAGCAGAAACCGGGGTAGCGGGAGGTCTGGGGCCAACGTCCTGACTTTC	CASRNRGSGRSGANVLTF
NA	TRBV10-3	TRBJ2-1	NA	TGTGCCATCGGGCGAGATAACAATGAGCAGTTCTTC	CAIGRDNNEQFF
NA	TRBV19	TRBJ2-5	TRBD2	TGTGCCAGTAGTGAGACTAGCGGGATAGGAGAGACCCAGTACTTC	CASSETSGIGETQYF
NA	TRBV9	TRBJ2-7	NA	TGTGCCAGCAGCCCTAGGACACCCTCCTACGAGCAGTACTTC	CASSPRTPSYEQYF
NA	TRBV27	TRBJ2-1	TRBD2	TGTGCCAGCAGCCGAACCGGGACTAGCGGGAGCAATGAGCAGTTCTTC	CASSRTGTSGSNEQFF
once	TRBV7-8	TRBJ2-5	NA	TGTGCCAGCAGCGCCCACGGCGGCACCCAGTACTTC	CASSAHGGTQYF
NA	TRBV28	TRBJ1-5	TRBD1	TGTGCCAGCAGTCCAAAGACAGGGATTAGCAATCAGCCCCAGCATTTT	CASSPKTGISNQPQHF
NA	TRBV24-1	TRBJ2-1	NA	TGTGCCACCAGTGATTCCGAGCGGCGACCCGGGGAGCAGTTCTTC	CATSDSERRPGEQFF